The 2 T cell receptor beta chains in this list originate from one sample, sequenced in a study of Ad26.COV2.S vaccination and SARS-CoV-2 variants. TCRdb's copy holds only in-frame clones and misses some; the assay was immunoSEQ multiplex PCR. The sample lists 440,000 or so clones, 80% to 95% occurring once. Treatment reported: about 20 received Ad26.COV2.S at low or high dose, single or two shots; about 5 received placebo; per-sample allocation not given. After the first vaccine or placebo injection, samples were drawn on day 63. This specimen consisted of peripheral blood, obtained in a trial of Ad26.COV2.S vaccine versus placebo. The receptors come from a person between 18 and 65 years old who received the Ad26.COV2.S COVID-19 vaccine or a placebo.

This clone was observed a handful of times. The chain carries TRBV19 and TRBJ1-1, with no clear D. V shed 4 bases and J shed 5 bases, with 11 bases lying between them. CDR1 is LNHDA, CDR2 SQIVND, per germline (reference sequence). The CDR3 consists of 13 residues. CDR3 DNA: TGTGCCAGTAGTACCGACGGGGTGACTGAAGCTTTCTTT. Translating gives CASSTDGVTEAFF.

This clone was picked up one time. This chain connects TRBV19 to TRBJ2-7, with D uncertain. V was trimmed by 5 bases and J by 5 bases, leaving 4 bases between them. In germline, CDR1 is LNHDA, CDR2 SQIVND (reference sequence). CDR3 length: 10 residues. The chain's CDR3 is CASSQNEQYF. For the CDR3, the DNA is TGTGCCAGTAGTCAGAACGAGCAGTACTTC.